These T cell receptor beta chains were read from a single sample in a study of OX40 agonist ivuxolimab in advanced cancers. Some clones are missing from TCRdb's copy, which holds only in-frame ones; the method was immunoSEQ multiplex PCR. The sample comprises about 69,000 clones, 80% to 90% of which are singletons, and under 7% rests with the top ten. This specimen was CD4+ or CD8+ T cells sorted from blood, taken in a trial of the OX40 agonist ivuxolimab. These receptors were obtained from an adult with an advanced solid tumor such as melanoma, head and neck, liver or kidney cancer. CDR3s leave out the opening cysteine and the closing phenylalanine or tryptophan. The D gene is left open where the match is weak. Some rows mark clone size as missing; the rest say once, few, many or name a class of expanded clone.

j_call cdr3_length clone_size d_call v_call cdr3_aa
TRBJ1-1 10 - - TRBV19 ASSAGNTETF
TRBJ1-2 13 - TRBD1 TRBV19 ASFPDRQGNYGYT
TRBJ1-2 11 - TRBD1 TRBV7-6 ASSLSGTDGYT
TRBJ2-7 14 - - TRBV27 ASSLTPPGGEDEQY
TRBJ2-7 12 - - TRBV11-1 ASSIGEISYEQY
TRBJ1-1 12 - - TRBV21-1 ASSNDRVNTEAF
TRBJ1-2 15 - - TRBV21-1 ASNYLRRYSIYYGYT
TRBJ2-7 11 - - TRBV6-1 ASSEFPYYEQY
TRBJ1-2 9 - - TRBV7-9 ASSLGPGNP
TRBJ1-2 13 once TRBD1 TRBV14 ASSQETGGHYGYT
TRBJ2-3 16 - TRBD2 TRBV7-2 ASSLVASGGRGTDTQY
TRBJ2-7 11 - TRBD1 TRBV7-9 ASSWTGGYEQY
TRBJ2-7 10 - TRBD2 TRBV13 ASSPGGYEQY
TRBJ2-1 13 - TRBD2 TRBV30 AWRVSWTSQDEQF
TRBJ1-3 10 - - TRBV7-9 ASTDNVNTIY
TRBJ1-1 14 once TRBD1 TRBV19 ASSIRTGEVGTEAF
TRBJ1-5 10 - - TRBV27 ASSFFGEPQH
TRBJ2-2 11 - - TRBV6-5 ASSLASAGELF
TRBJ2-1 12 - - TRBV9 ASSADFGRNEQF
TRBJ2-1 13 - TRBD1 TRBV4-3 ASSQARTGGNEQF
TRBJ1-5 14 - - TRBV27 ASSLAPLMGNQPQH
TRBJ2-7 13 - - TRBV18 ASSPSDRNSYEQY
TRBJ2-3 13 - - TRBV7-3 ASSLLPSSADTQY
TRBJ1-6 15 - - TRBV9 ASSAAGAPFKNSPLH
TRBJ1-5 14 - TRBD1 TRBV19 ASSISTGALNQPQH
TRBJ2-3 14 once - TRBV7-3 ASSLIGGGPTDTQY
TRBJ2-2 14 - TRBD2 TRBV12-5 ASGFTLAGGTGELF
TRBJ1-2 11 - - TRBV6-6 ASSYTGAYGYT
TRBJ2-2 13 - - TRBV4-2 ASGAMTEHTGELF